The present entry profiles one T cell receptor beta chain with its context. An end of the junction does not agree with germline; a read error may underlie this. Produced via immunoSEQ multiplex PCR; TCRdb's table is partial and in-frame only. This repertoire shows roughly 53,000 clones, roughly 80% found once; its top ten account for approximately 15%. The CDR3 sequence is 14 residues long. The germline V gene has CDR1 LNHDA and CDR2 SQIVND (reference sequence). This sample was taken from a study of blood T cell repertoires in COVID-19. The sequence derives from a man aged 70-80 years with active COVID-19. Sequencing used peripheral blood. The V and J genes are TRBV19 and TRBJ2-1, with D tentatively TRBD1 (6 bases). The CDR3 sequence is CASSLDRINNEQFF. DNA for the CDR3: TGTGCCAGTAGTTTAGACAGGATAAACAATGAGCAGTTCTTC.